The sequence of this T cell receptor (beta chain) was determined in a study of OX40 agonist ivuxolimab in advanced cancers. In the study overall: Ivuxolimab, which is an agonistic anti-OX40 (CD134) antibody, was administered to the patients. Whole-study findings and limits: Partial responders at 0.1-3.0 mg/kg showed near-lowest clonal expansion.

Points on this clone: The antigen is undetermined.

Blood was sampled at baseline, cycle 4 day 1, and cycle 7 day 1. The CDR3 extends over 13 amino acids. Germline CDR1 is SGHAT and CDR2 is FQNNGV. V lost 5 bases and J lost 4, with 11 bases in between. This table comes from immunoSEQ multiplex PCR, and its TCRdb copy is limited to in-frame clones, with some not included. Of some 45,000 clones in the sample, about four fifths were seen once. The source of this sequence is an adult with an advanced solid tumor such as melanoma, head and neck, liver or kidney cancer. This chain links TRBV11-2 with TRBJ1-1; D is undetermined. This sample comprised CD4+ or CD8+ T cells sorted from blood, obtained in a trial of the OX40 agonist ivuxolimab. The CDR3 nucleotides are TGTGCCAGCAGCCCTACTCCGAGCACTGAAGCTTTCTTT. Translating gives CASSPTPSTEAFF.